These T cell receptor beta chains were read from a single sample in a study of beta chain features in type 1 diabetes. Profiled with immunoSEQ multiplex PCR; TCRdb holds only in-frame clones, not every one. The sample carries 120,000 or so clones, approximately 15% recorded once. The sequencing input was central memory CD4+ T cells from blood. Receptors originate from a man younger than 30 with type 1 diabetes. CDR3s include the opening cysteine and the closing phenylalanine or tryptophan. Each record gives: clone size, D gene, V gene, J gene, CDR3 length, CDR3 DNA, CDR3 protein. A D gene is named only where the DNA matches it firmly. The size entry is marked missing in some rows and otherwise reads once, few, many or a size class.

-	-	TRBV4-1	TRBJ1-4	15	TGCGCCAGCAGCCAAGCGGGTGCAACTAATGAAAAACTGTTTTTT	CASSQAGATNEKLFF
-	TRBD2	TRBV7-9	TRBJ2-5	15	TGTGCCAGCAGCTCAAGAGCGGGAGCGGTTGAGACCCAGTACTTC	CASSSRAGAVETQYF
few	TRBD2	TRBV9	TRBJ2-1	16	TGTGCCAGCAGCGTATCTAGCGGGAGGGTTTACAATGAGCAGTTCTTC	CASSVSSGRVYNEQFF
few	TRBD1	TRBV7-9	TRBJ1-2	15	TGTGCCAGCAGCCTAGAGACAGGGGCCAGTAATGGCTACACCTTC	CASSLETGASNGYTF
many	TRBD1	TRBV7-3	TRBJ1-5	15	TGTGCCAGCAGCCCGACAGGGGTGAGCAATCAGCCCCAGCATTTT	CASSPTGVSNQPQHF
many	TRBD1	TRBV5-4	TRBJ2-5	14	TGTGCCAGCAGCTTGCAGGGGGCTATGGAGACCCAGTACTTC	CASSLQGAMETQYF
-	TRBD1	TRBV5-1	TRBJ1-3	14	TGCGCCAGCCAACAGGGGCTGTCAGGAAACACCATATATTTT	CASQQGLSGNTIYF
few	-	TRBV11-2	TRBJ1-2	15	TGTGCCAGCAGCTTTATTTTTGGCATGGACTATGGCTACACCTTC	CASSFIFGMDYGYTF
many	-	TRBV30	TRBJ2-1	13	TGTGCCTGGAGTAAACCGGCTTCCAATGAGCAGTTCTTC	CAWSKPASNEQFF
-	TRBD2	TRBV2	TRBJ2-4	17	TGTGCCAGCAGTGTAACGGCTAGCGGGAGGGCCGGAAACATTCAGTACTTC	CASSVTASGRAGNIQYF
-	TRBD1	TRBV2	TRBJ2-2	18	TGTGCCAGCAGTGACGGGGGACAGGGAAGAACCCACGCCGGGGAGCTGTTTTTT	CASSDGGQGRTHAGELFF
-	TRBD1	TRBV9	TRBJ1-4	14	TGTGCCAGCTCCTCGGACAGGGAGGATGAAAAACTGTTTTTT	CASSSDREDEKLFF
few	-	TRBV2	TRBJ2-7	13	TGTGCCAGCAGTGAACAGGGTCCCAACGAGCAGTACTTC	CASSEQGPNEQYF
-	-	TRBV7-2	TRBJ1-1	14	TGTGCCAGCAGCTTATGGCCAGAGAACACTGAAGCTTTCTTT	CASSLWPENTEAFF
-	-	TRBV19	TRBJ1-5	12	TGTGCCAGTAAAGTGGAAGAGCAGCCCCAGCATTTT	CASKVEEQPQHF
few	-	TRBV2	TRBJ1-5	13	TGTGCCTCCCAGAGGGGGGGCGGTCAGCCCCAGCATTTT	CASQRGGGQPQHF
few	TRBD2	TRBV5-1	TRBJ2-1	14	TGCGCCAGCAGCTGGCTAGCGGGAGTCAATGAGCAGTTCTTC	CASSWLAGVNEQFF
few	TRBD1	TRBV5-1	TRBJ2-1	14	TGCGCCAGCAGCTTGGGATCAGGGGGCTATGAGCAGTTCTTC	CASSLGSGGYEQFF
-	TRBD2	TRBV30	TRBJ2-1	17	TGTGCCTGGAGGGCCGCGGGGGTAAGCGGGAGCCTTGGGGAGCAGTTCTTC	CAWRAAGVSGSLGEQFF
few	TRBD1	TRBV25-1	TRBJ1-3	12	TGTGCCAGCAGTGACTCGACAGGGCGTCTATATTTT	CASSDSTGRLYF
few	TRBD2	TRBV19	TRBJ2-7	17	TGTGCCAGTAGTATAGATGGAACTAGCGGTTGGTCCTACGAGCAGTACTTC	CASSIDGTSGWSYEQYF
few	-	TRBV6-5	TRBJ1-5	13	TGTGCCAGCAGTCACAAGTGGAATCAGCCCCAGCATTTT	CASSHKWNQPQHF
few	TRBD2	TRBV18	TRBJ2-1	16	TGTGCCAGCTCACCAAGGGCTAGCGGTACTAACAATGAGCAGTTCTTC	CASSPRASGTNNEQFF
few	-	TRBV21-1	TRBJ2-1	14	TGTGCCAGCAGCATAGATAGCGGGGATAATGAGCAGTTCTTC	CASSIDSGDNEQFF
-	TRBD1	TRBV18	TRBJ2-6	16	TGTGCCAGCTCACCAGCGACAGGGGCTGGGGCCAACGTCCTGACTTTC	CASSPATGAGANVLTF
few	-	TRBV28	TRBJ2-7	12	TGTGCCAGCAGTTCCGGACTGTACGAGCAGTACTTC	CASSSGLYEQYF
-	TRBD1	TRBV7-2	TRBJ2-3	15	TGTGCCAGCAGCTCAGACAGGGTGAGCACAGATACGCAGTATTTT	CASSSDRVSTDTQYF
few	TRBD2	TRBV18	TRBJ2-3	15	TGTGCCAGCTCTTCCGGACTAGCGGGGATAGATACGCAGTATTTT	CASSSGLAGIDTQYF
few	-	TRBV4-3	TRBJ2-5	15	TGCGCCAGCAGCCAAGATTCGGGGGGCCGGGAGACCCAGTACTTC	CASSQDSGGRETQYF
few	TRBD2	TRBV11-2	TRBJ2-1	15	TGTGCCAGCAGCTTCGCTAGCGGGCGAAACAATGAGCAGTTCTTC	CASSFASGRNNEQFF
few	-	TRBV5-1	TRBJ2-1	16	TGCGCCAGCAGCTTGAAGTCAGACACCAACCACAATGAGCAGTTCTTC	CASSLKSDTNHNEQFF
many	TRBD1	TRBV11-2	TRBJ2-7	15	TGTGCCAGCAGCTTCAGTCAGGGGGCTAACTACGAGCAGTACTTC	CASSFSQGANYEQYF
few	-	TRBV18	TRBJ2-7	13	TGTGCCAGCTCACCAGAAGCAGCGGGCGAGCAGTACTTC	CASSPEAAGEQYF
few	-	TRBV7-2	TRBJ2-3	14	TGTGCCAGCAGCTTAGGCGTTCGTACAGATACGCAGTATTTT	CASSLGVRTDTQYF
-	-	TRBV19	TRBJ2-2	14	TGTGCCAGTAATAGACAAAAGAACACCGGGGAGCTGTTTTTT	CASNRQKNTGELFF